The clone carrying this T cell receptor beta chain was counted many times. Its antigen is as yet unknown. Using RNA transcripts as the source, TCR beta CDR3 regions were amplified. TCR CDR3 underwent first-round RT-PCR with the HTBI primer set. In TCRdb, the multiplex PCR reads were re-called with MiXCR into one record per CDR3 protein. The data hold about 610,000 distinct CDR3 sequences, with roughly 14% observed a single time. The data stem from a study of T cells in Graves' hyperthyroidism and ophthalmopathy. Study outcomes and limitations: Expanded thyroid clonotypes (above 0.001) were mostly also found in blood. Separation of ophthalmopathy from stable hyperthyroidism was achieved by a 13 V-J model. For ophthalmopathy, model prediction preceded onset by a median about 6.2 months.

Trimming removed 1 base from V and 1 base from J; junction bases left unmatched: 0. CDR1 is DFQATT and CDR2 is SNEGSKA in the germline V gene (reference sequence). The CDR3 has 14 residues. The chain joins TRBV20-1 to TRBJ2-5; 10 nucleotides line up with TRBD2. This receptor was obtained from a woman between 40 and 50 years old with Graves' ophthalmopathy. The sample taken for sequencing was blood. The CDR3 DNA reads TGCAGTGCTAGAGGGACTAGCGGCCAAGAGACCCAGTACTTC. Protein: CSARGTSGQETQYF.